This T cell receptor beta chain was captured by sequencing in a study of blood T cell repertoires in COVID-19. Whole-study context: COVID-19 samples collected from the United States, Italy and Spain covered acute and convalescent phases.

CDR1 is SGHKS and CDR2 is YYEKEE in the germline V gene (reference sequence). The CDR3 sequence is 14 residues long. The ends were cut back, 2 bases at V and 2 bases at J, with 9 bases in the middle. Patients of the Seattle cohort, enrolled during active infection, were followed longitudinally. The method was immunoSEQ multiplex PCR; TCRdb's version includes in-frame clones alone and lacks a portion of them. The sample yields 150,000 to 200,000 clones, around 80% seen once. This clone was seen only once. The rearrangement joins TRBV5-5 to TRBJ2-3; D possibly corresponds to TRBD2 (6 bases). The source is a woman older than 75 with COVID-19, enrolled during active disease. The sample was peripheral blood. This chain's CDR3 is CASSFSGLTDTQYF. CDR3 coding DNA: TGTGCCAGCAGCTTTAGCGGTCTCACAGATACGCAGTATTTT.